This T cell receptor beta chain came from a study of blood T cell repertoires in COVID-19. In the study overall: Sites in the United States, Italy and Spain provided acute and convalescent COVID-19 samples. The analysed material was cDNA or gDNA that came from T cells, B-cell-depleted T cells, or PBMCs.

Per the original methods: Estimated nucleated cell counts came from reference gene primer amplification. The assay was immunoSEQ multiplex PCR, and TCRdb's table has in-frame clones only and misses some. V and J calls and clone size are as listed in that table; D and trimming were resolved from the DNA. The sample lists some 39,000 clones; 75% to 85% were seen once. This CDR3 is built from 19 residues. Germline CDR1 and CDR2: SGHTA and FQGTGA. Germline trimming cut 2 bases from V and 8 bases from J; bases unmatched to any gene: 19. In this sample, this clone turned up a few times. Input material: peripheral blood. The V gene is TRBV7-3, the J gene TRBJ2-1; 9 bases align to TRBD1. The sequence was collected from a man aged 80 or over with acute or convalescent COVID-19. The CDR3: CASSLRGLTYTGQGHEQFF. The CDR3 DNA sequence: TGTGCCAGCAGCTTACGGGGTTTAACTTATACGGGACAGGGTCATGAGCAGTTCTTC.